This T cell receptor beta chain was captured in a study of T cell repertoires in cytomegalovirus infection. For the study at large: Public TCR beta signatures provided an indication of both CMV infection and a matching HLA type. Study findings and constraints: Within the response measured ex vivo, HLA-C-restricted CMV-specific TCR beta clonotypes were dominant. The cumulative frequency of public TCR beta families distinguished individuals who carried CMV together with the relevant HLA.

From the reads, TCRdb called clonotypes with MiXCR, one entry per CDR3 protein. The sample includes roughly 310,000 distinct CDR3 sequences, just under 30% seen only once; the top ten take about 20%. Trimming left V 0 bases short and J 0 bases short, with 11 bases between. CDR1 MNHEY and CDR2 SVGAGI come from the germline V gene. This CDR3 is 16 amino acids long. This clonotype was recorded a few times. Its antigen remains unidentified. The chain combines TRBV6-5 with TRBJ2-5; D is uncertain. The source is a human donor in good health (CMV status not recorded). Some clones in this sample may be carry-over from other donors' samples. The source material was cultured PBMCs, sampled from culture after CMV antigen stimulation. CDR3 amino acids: CASSYSGRLYQETQYF. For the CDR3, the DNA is TGTGCCAGCAGTTACTCGGGCAGGTTGTACCAAGAGACCCAGTACTTC.